This T cell receptor (beta chain) was sequenced for a study of breast tumors, draining lymph nodes, adjacent tissues. Findings and caveats of the study: Tumor repertoires ranked between lymph nodes and nontumor tissue in diversity, with V and J gene preferences.

The CDR3 contains 14 residues. V lost 3 bases and J 7 bases, leaving 12 bases between the germline ends. Samples came from axillary lymph nodes draining the breast cancer. Via MiXCR, TCRdb re-called the multiplex PCR reads, giving one row per CDR3 protein. Seen here are nearly 200,000 distinct CDR3 sequences, 31% observed once, and the top ten hold around 4.4%. This clonotype was recorded many times. Its antigen is unknown. This receptor was identified in a female donor with breast cancer. Some clones in this sample may be carry-over from other donors' samples. The chain couples TRBV12-3 or TRBV12-4 to TRBJ2-2; D unresolved. Sequenced: axillary lymph node tissue. In DNA form, the CDR3 reads TGTGCCAGCAGTTTCGATCCTACATACGGGGAGCTGTTTTTT. Translated, it gives CASSFDPTYGELFF.